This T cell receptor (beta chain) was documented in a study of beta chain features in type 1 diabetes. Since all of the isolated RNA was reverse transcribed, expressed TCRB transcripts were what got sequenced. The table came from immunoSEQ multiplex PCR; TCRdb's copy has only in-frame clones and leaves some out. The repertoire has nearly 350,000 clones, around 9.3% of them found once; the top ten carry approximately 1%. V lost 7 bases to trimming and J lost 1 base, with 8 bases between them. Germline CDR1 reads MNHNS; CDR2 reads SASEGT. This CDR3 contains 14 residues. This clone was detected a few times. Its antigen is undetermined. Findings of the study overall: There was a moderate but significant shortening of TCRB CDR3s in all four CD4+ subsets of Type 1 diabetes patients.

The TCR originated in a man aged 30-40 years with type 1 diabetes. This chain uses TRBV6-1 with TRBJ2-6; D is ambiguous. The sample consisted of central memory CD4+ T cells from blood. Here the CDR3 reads CASTPPSGANVLTF. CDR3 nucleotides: TGTGCCAGCACCCCTCCATCTGGGGCCAACGTCCTGACTTTC.